This T cell receptor (beta chain) was recovered during a study of Graves' ophthalmopathy and Graves' hyperthyroidism. CDR3 regions of TCR beta were amplified from RNA transcripts. HTBI primers served in a first-round RT-PCR, which a second-round multiplex PCR followed. Each CDR3 protein gets one entry after TCRdb re-called the multiplex PCR reads with MiXCR. In the table there are hundreds of thousands of distinct CDR3 sequences, about 38% of which are singletons. The CDR3 consists of 14 residues. Germline V CDR1 and CDR2: ENHRY, SYGVKD. This clonotype was observed many times. At one boundary the junction diverges from the germline segment, which might be a read error.

The genes are TRBV10-3 and TRBJ2-7; D may be TRBD1 (6 bases). This TCR was recovered from an adult man with Graves' ophthalmopathy. The sample comprised peripheral blood. CDR3 loop: CASSYEGHFYEQYF. Written as DNA, the CDR3 is TGTGCCAGCAGTTACGAGGGACACTTCTACGAGCAGTACTTC.